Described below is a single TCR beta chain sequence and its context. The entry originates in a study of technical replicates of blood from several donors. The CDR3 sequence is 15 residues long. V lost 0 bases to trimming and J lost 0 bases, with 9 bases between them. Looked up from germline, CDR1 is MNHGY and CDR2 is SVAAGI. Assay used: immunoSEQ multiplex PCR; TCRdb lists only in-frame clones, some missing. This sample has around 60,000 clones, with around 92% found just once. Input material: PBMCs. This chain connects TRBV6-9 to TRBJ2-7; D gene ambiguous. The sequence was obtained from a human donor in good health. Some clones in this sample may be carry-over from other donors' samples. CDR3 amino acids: CASSYSTTPSYEQYF. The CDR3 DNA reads TGTGCCAGCAGTTATTCTACTACGCCCTCCTACGAGCAGTACTTC.